A single sample is the source of the 18 T cell receptor beta chains below, sequenced in a study of shared clonotypes between healthy human individuals. Naive CD8 cells were CD45RO-negative, positively selected for CCR7, excluding terminally differentiated effector memory CD45RA+ cells. The protocol was immunoSEQ multiplex PCR, while the TCRdb copy is restricted to in-frame clones and leaves out a portion. The data contain about 550,000 clones, about 95% of them singletons. The sample taken for sequencing was naive CD8+ T cells sorted from blood. Receptor source: a woman in her twenties or thirties in good health.

J is TRBJ2-7 and V is TRBV9; no clear D. Trimming stripped 0 bases from V and 0 bases from J, with 7 bases between. Germline CDR1 and CDR2: SGDLS and YYNGEE. This CDR3 spans 14 amino acids. CDR3 sequence: CASSVGFSSYEQYF. The DNA of the CDR3 is TGTGCCAGCAGCGTAGGGTTTAGCTCCTACGAGCAGTACTTC.

With regard to this clone: Other DNA sequences in the same sample also yield this CDR3. V usage is TRBV19 and J usage is TRBJ1-1; D is uncertain. The CDR3 consists of 13 residues. Germline values: CDR1 LNHDA, CDR2 SQIVND (reference sequence). The germline V and J ends were trimmed by 5 bases and 1 base, with 8 bases remaining between them. The CDR3 spells CASSPGGNTEAFF. The CDR3 DNA sequence: TGTGCCAGTAGTCCAGGAGGGAACACTGAAGCTTTCTTT.

The sample holds a few counts of this clone. This chain joins TRBV19 and TRBJ1-2; 8 bases agree with TRBD1. This CDR3 has 14 residues. Germline trimming cut 4 bases from V and 4 bases from J; bases unmatched to any gene: 5. Per the germline V gene, CDR1 is LNHDA and CDR2 is SQIVND (reference sequence). Here the CDR3 DNA reads TGTGCCAGTAGTACCCAGGACAGGGTCTATGGCTACACCTTC. Amino acid sequence: CASSTQDRVYGYTF.

The rearrangement uses TRBV5-1 and TRBJ1-6; D ambiguous. V dropped 4 bases and J dropped 7 bases, with 12 bases sitting between them. This CDR3 has 14 amino acids. Germline V gene sequence: CDR1 SGHRS, CDR2 YFSETQ. CDR3 DNA: TGCGCCAGCAGCCCGCCACGGGAAAATTCACCCCTCCACTTT. Encoded protein: CASSPPRENSPLHF.

The V and J genes are TRBV14 and TRBJ1-1; tentative D call: TRBD1 (6 bases). Trimming cost V 0 bases and J 5 bases, with 16 bases left between them. This CDR3 comprises 16 residues. Germline lookup yields CDR1 SGHDN and CDR2 FVKESK. The CDR3 is CASSQEGGGAMTEAFF. CDR3 coding DNA: TGTGCCAGCAGCCAAGAAGGGGGAGGGGCGATGACTGAAGCTTTCTTT.

The rearrangement links TRBV27 to TRBJ1-1; 7 bases match TRBD1. In germline, CDR1 is MNHEY, CDR2 SMNVEV (reference sequence). The ends lost 9 bases at V and 6 bases at J; junction bases unmatched: 25. This CDR3 is 18 amino acids long. The CDR3 protein is CASFTTERGGRGVAEAFF. In DNA, the CDR3 is TGTGCCAGTTTCACTACGGAAAGAGGGGGCAGGGGGGTCGCTGAAGCTTTCTTT.

The genes are TRBV6-5 and TRBJ2-1; D is unresolved. The V gene lost 2 bases and the J gene lost 7 bases, with 9 bases spanning the gap. Germline V gives CDR1 MNHEY, CDR2 SVGAGI. The CDR3 has 13 amino acids. DNA of the CDR3: TGTGCCAGCAGTTACCGAAATATGAATGAGCAGTTCTTC. It specifies CASSYRNMNEQFF.

The chain has TRBV9 and TRBJ2-2; D may be TRBD1 (8 bases). The CDR3 runs 16 residues. The germline V and J ends were trimmed by 5 bases and 0 bases, with 14 bases remaining between them. The germline gives CDR1 SGDLS, CDR2 YYNGEE. Written as DNA, the CDR3 is TGTGCCAGCAGGGGCGGGGGACAGGCGAACACCGGGGAGCTGTTTTTT. Its translation is CASRGGGQANTGELFF.

This chain uses TRBV4-1 with TRBJ2-5; TRBD1 or TRBD2 may be the D gene (5 bases each). The V and J ends lost 0 bases and 1 base respectively, with 12 bases between them. The germline CDR1 and CDR2 sequences are MGHRA and YSYEKL. This CDR3 contains 16 residues. CDR3 sequence (DNA): TGCGCCAGCAGCCAAGATCCCTTCGGGGCCCAAGAGACCCAGTACTTC. It codes for CASSQDPFGAQETQYF.

The chain combines TRBV28 with TRBJ2-7, with D perhaps TRBD1 (5 bases). With 6 bases removed from V and 0 bases from J, the gap between germline ends came to 9 bases. From germline, CDR1 is MDHEN and CDR2 SYDVKM. The CDR3 has 13 amino acids. The CDR3 is CASSPGFSYEQYF. Written as DNA, the CDR3 is TGTGCCAGCAGCCCAGGGTTCTCCTACGAGCAGTACTTC.

Details on this clone: The same CDR3 is also encoded by other DNA sequences in this sample. The chain employs TRBV28 and TRBJ1-1; 9 bases agree with TRBD1. J gave up 3 bases and V 6 bases, and 5 bases lay outside the gene matches. The CDR3 spans 14 residues. Germline V gene data show CDR1 as MDHEN and CDR2 as SYDVKM. CDR3 residues: CASSLQGAYTEAFF. The CDR3 nucleotides are TGTGCCAGCAGCCTACAGGGGGCCTACACTGAAGCTTTCTTT.

The chain uses TRBV29-1 and TRBJ2-1; no firm D call. The ends were cut back, 4 bases at V and 5 bases at J, with 15 bases in the middle. Looked up from germline, CDR1 is SQVTM and CDR2 is ANQGSEA. The CDR3 length is 14 residues. CDR3 sequence: CSVGPALVHNEQFF. The CDR3 coding sequence is TGCAGCGTTGGTCCCGCTCTAGTCCACAATGAGCAGTTCTTC.

This rearrangement joins TRBV29-1 to TRBJ2-2, with D tentatively TRBD1 or TRBD2 (5 bases each). The V and J ends lost 4 bases and 0 bases respectively, with 9 bases between them. The CDR3 is 14 amino acids. Germline V CDR1 and CDR2: SQVTM, ANQGSEA. The CDR3 bases are TGCAGCGTTGGAGGGACCACGAACACCGGGGAGCTGTTTTTT. This encodes CSVGGTTNTGELFF.

The chain uses TRBV6-1 and TRBJ2-2; 10 nucleotides agree with TRBD2. The CDR3 runs 14 residues. V lost 11 bases to trimming and J lost 3 bases; unmatched junction nucleotides: 6. Germline V gene data show CDR1 as MNHNS and CDR2 as SASEGT. CDR3 protein: CAGSGRADTGELFF. In DNA form, the CDR3 reads TGTGCCGGAAGCGGGAGGGCCGACACCGGGGAGCTGTTTTTT.

A few counts support this clone. The same CDR3 is also encoded by other DNA sequences in this sample. V and J are TRBV9 and TRBJ1-1, with unresolved D. From germline, CDR1 is SGDLS and CDR2 YYNGEE. The CDR3 is 11 residues long. The V end was cut by 0 bases, the J end by 8 bases, with 5 bases between. CDR3 amino acids: CASSVVGEAFF. As DNA, the CDR3 is TGTGCCAGCAGCGTAGTGGGAGAAGCTTTCTTT.

The rearrangement uses TRBV30 and TRBJ2-5; the D is unclear. The closer fit of TRBJ2-7 to the DNA end suggests the J call may be wrong. Germline values: CDR1 GTSNPN, CDR2 SVGIG (reference sequence). This CDR3 has 14 amino acids. The chain's CDR3 is CAWSVLGATYEQYF. The CDR3 nucleotides read TGTGCCTGGAGTGTACTCGGAGCCACCTACGAGCAGTACTTC.

This chain links TRBV29-1 with TRBJ2-1; 7 positions agree with TRBD2. The J segment lost 4 bases and the V segment lost 5 bases, leaving 5 bases of the junction unmatched. The CDR3 extends over 13 amino acids. Germline CDR1 is SQVTM and CDR2 is ANQGSEA. This chain's CDR3 is CSVYLAAYNEQFF. The CDR3 DNA sequence: TGCAGCGTTTATCTAGCGGCTTACAATGAGCAGTTCTTC.

The chain joins TRBV28 to TRBJ2-1; TRBD2 agrees at 7 bases. CDR1 and CDR2 (germline): MDHEN, SYDVKM. The CDR3 extends over 18 amino acids. V was pared by 3 bases and J by 3 bases, with 14 bases of the junction left unmatched. CDR3 loop: CASSFYRLASLIYNEQFF. In DNA, the CDR3 is TGTGCCAGCAGTTTCTATAGACTAGCCTCCCTTATCTACAATGAGCAGTTCTTC. The full variable domain, completed using reference TRBV28 and TRBJ2-1, is DVKVTQSSRYLVKRTGEKVFLECVQDMDHENMFWYRQDPGLGLRLIYFSYDVKMKEKGDIPEGYSVSREKKERFSLILESASTNQTSMYLCASSFYRLASLIYNEQFFGPGTRLTVL.